A selection of T cell receptor beta chains follows, all from one sample in a study of cytomegalovirus exposure and HLA in healthy donors. Assay used: immunoSEQ multiplex PCR; TCRdb lists only in-frame clones, some missing. The profile shows about 170,000 clones, around 82% of them singletons. The sequencing sample was made of PBMCs. The source of these receptors is a boy aged 2 to 9 in good health and CMV-seronegative. The CDR3 runs from the conserved cysteine through the conserved F or W. A D gene is named only where the DNA matches it firmly. The size entry is marked missing in some rows and otherwise reads once, few, many or a size class.

TRBV7-9	.	.	TRBJ2-7	CASSPGEQYF	TGTGCCAGCAGTCCAGGGGAGCAGTACTTC
TRBV5-1	TRBD2	.	TRBJ2-5	CASSLSLAGGLEAQYF	TGCGCCAGCAGCCTCTCACTAGCGGGAGGGTTAGAGGCCCAGTACTTC
TRBV19	.	once	TRBJ2-5	CASSVQETQYF	TGTGCCAGTAGTGTACAAGAGACCCAGTACTTC
TRBV7-9	.	.	TRBJ2-2	CASSLYSGELFF	TGTGCCAGCAGCCTCTATTCCGGGGAGCTGTTTTTT
TRBV15	.	.	TRBJ1-2	CATSRDLGVNGYTF	TGTGCCACCAGCAGAGATCTAGGGGTCAATGGCTACACCTTC
TRBV28	TRBD2	.	TRBJ2-2	CASTNPSNFGLAGSGELFF	TGTGCCAGCACCAATCCCTCCAACTTTGGTCTAGCGGGGTCCGGGGAGCTGTTTTTT
TRBV19	TRBD1	.	TRBJ2-1	CASSIDRDHEQFF	TGTGCCAGTAGTATCGACAGGGACCATGAGCAGTTCTTC
TRBV10-2	TRBD1	.	TRBJ1-1	CASSRDRITEAFF	TGCGCCAGCAGTCGGGACAGAATAACTGAAGCTTTCTTT
TRBV7-8	.	once	TRBJ2-2	CASSLDVGTGELFF	TGTGCCAGCAGCTTAGACGTCGGCACCGGGGAGCTGTTTTTT
TRBV5-1	.	once	TRBJ2-3	CASTSERDTQYF	TGCGCCAGCACCTCCGAACGGGATACGCAGTATTTT
TRBV14	.	few	TRBJ1-1	CASSQEIRGTEAFF	TGTGCCAGCAGCCAAGAAATTAGGGGCACTGAAGCTTTCTTT
TRBV7-6	.	.	TRBJ2-7	CASSIGQFYEQYF	TGTGCCAGCAGCATCGGACAGTTCTACGAGCAGTACTTC
TRBV15	.	.	TRBJ1-2	CATSRNQGTTSPNYGYTF	TGTGCCACCAGCAGAAATCAGGGTACAACCTCCCCTAACTATGGCTACACCTTC
TRBV13	TRBD1	.	TRBJ1-2	CASSSRQGRKYGYTF	TGTGCCAGCAGCTCCCGACAGGGGAGGAAGTATGGCTACACCTTC
TRBV1	.	.	TRBJ2-2	CTSSQDPGATGELFF	TGCACCAGCAGCCAAGACCCGGGAGCCACCGGGGAGCTGTTTTTT
TRBV25-1	TRBD1	.	TRBJ2-7	CASSEMEGQGYEQYF	TGTGCCAGCAGTGAAATGGAGGGACAGGGCTACGAGCAGTACTTC
TRBV29-1	TRBD1	.	TRBJ1-1	CSVENGRGFSFF	TGCAGCGTTGAAAATGGCAGGGGGTTTTCTTTCTTT
TRBV6-6	.	.	TRBJ2-3	CASGGSETDTQYF	TGTGCCAGCGGGGGGTCGGAGACAGATACGCAGTATTTT
TRBV5-5	TRBD2	.	TRBJ2-7	CASSFTSGRYEQYF	TGTGCCAGCAGCTTCACTAGCGGGAGGTACGAGCAGTACTTC
TRBV10-3	TRBD1	.	TRBJ2-7	CAIKGTGSSYEQYF	TGTGCCATCAAGGGGACAGGGTCTTCCTACGAGCAGTACTTC
TRBV6-9	TRBD2	.	TRBJ2-7	CASSYGRESPYEQYF	TGTGCCAGCAGTTATGGGCGGGAGTCTCCCTACGAGCAGTACTTC
TRBV29-1	TRBD2	.	TRBJ2-5	CSVELGLAGVTETQYF	TGCAGCGTTGAACTAGGGCTAGCGGGAGTAACAGAGACCCAGTACTTC
TRBV19	TRBD1	.	TRBJ2-1	CASSISSTGGFEQFF	TGTGCCAGTAGTATTAGTAGTACAGGGGGCTTTGAGCAGTTCTTC
TRBV29-1	.	.	TRBJ1-2	CSVGGEGFWDGYTF	TGCAGCGTTGGGGGGGAAGGGTTTTGGGATGGCTACACCTTC
TRBV10-3	TRBD2	.	TRBJ2-1	CAISESSSGTLRYEQFF	TGTGCCATCAGTGAGTCGAGTAGCGGGACCCTTCGGTATGAGCAGTTCTTC
TRBV7-9	.	.	TRBJ1-4	CASTERGLSMRSTNEKLFF	TGTGCCAGCACCGAAAGGGGACTCTCCATGAGGTCGACTAATGAAAAACTGTTTTTT